The 13 T cell receptor beta chains presented below share a single source sample, sequenced in a study of cytomegalovirus exposure and HLA in healthy donors. Vbeta (60) and Jbeta (13) primers were used in the PCR. Clones were sequenced by immunoSEQ multiplex PCR, and TCRdb holds only the in-frame ones, with some missing. The table has roughly 100,000 clones, 78% seen once. The source material was PBMCs. Receptors were obtained from a young man in good health and CMV-seronegative.

The chain is built from TRBV10-1 and TRBJ2-3; TRBD2 matches at 8 bases. Trimming removed 0 bases from V and 12 bases from J; junction bases left unmatched: 5. Germline CDR1 WNHNN, CDR2 SYGVQD (reference sequence). The CDR3 runs 13 residues. In DNA form, the CDR3 reads TGCGCCAGCAGTGAGTCGACCGCGGGGGGCCAGTATTTT. Residues: CASSESTAGGQYF.

The chain combines TRBV14 with TRBJ2-1; 10 bases line up with TRBD1. Germline-derived CDR1 and CDR2 are SGHDN and FVKESK. The V and J ends lost 4 bases and 16 bases, in that order; junction bases with no gene match: 7. The CDR3 is 12 amino acids. CDR3 DNA: TGTGCCAGCAGCCCAAGCGGGACAGGGGTATTCTTC. It codes for CASSPSGTGVFF.

The V gene is TRBV4-2, the J gene TRBJ1-5; D is unresolved. Germline assignment: CDR1 LGHNA and CDR2 YNFKEQ. V was shortened by 0 bases and J by 3 bases, with 15 bases between the two germline ends. The CDR3 runs 17 residues. The DNA of the CDR3 is TGTGCCAGCAGCCAAGATACAAGCAGCGTACACAATCAGCCCCAGCATTTT. Encoded protein: CASSQDTSSVHNQPQHF.

The chain couples TRBV27 to TRBJ1-1, with D possibly matching TRBD1 (5 bases). V lost 5 bases and J lost 6, with 22 bases in between. CDR3 size: 16 residues. The germline gives CDR1 MNHEY, CDR2 SMNVEV (reference sequence). CDR3: CASSPLPGQVRPEAFF. The CDR3 region has the DNA TGTGCCAGCAGTCCACTTCCCGGACAAGTTCGACCTGAAGCTTTCTTT.

The gene calls are TRBV6-1 and TRBJ1-2; 10 bases align to TRBD1. Germline V CDR1 and CDR2: MNHNS, SASEGT. The CDR3 totals 15 residues. V trimming: 1 base; J trimming: 3 bases; junction bases outside the gene matches: 2. The CDR3 loop reads CASSEGQGAYYGYTF. CDR3 DNA sequence: TGTGCCAGCAGTGAAGGACAGGGGGCGTACTATGGCTACACCTTC.

This rearrangement joins TRBV19 to TRBJ2-7, with TRBD2 matching 12 bases. The CDR3 consists of 15 residues. The germline V gene encodes CDR1 LNHDA and CDR2 SQIVND (reference sequence). With V trimmed by 5 bases and J by 7 bases, 9 bases remained unmatched. The CDR3 nucleotides are TGTGCCAGTAGTCCCTCTAGCGGGGGGGCGCGGGAGCAGTACTTC. Translated: CASSPSSGGAREQYF.

The rearrangement uses TRBV27 and TRBJ2-1; TRBD2 matches 14 bases. In germline, CDR1 is MNHEY, CDR2 SMNVEV (reference sequence). CDR3 length equals 18 residues. V trimming: 5 bases; J trimming: 5 bases; junction bases outside the gene matches: 11. This CDR3 is CASSLGRLAGGIHNEQFF. As DNA, the CDR3 is TGTGCCAGCAGTCTAGGAAGACTAGCGGGAGGGATTCACAATGAGCAGTTCTTC.

V and J are TRBV7-9 and TRBJ1-2; D call uncertain. The ends were cut back, 7 bases at V and 0 bases at J, with 9 bases in the middle. CDR1 is SEHNR, CDR2 FQNEAQ, per germline (reference sequence). The CDR3 runs 13 residues. The CDR3 is CASTDKSNYGYTF. CDR3 sequence (DNA): TGTGCCAGCACCGACAAATCTAACTATGGCTACACCTTC.

The gene calls are TRBV6-6 and TRBJ2-5; 9 nucleotides align to TRBD2. This CDR3 has 15 amino acids. With V trimmed by 4 bases and J by 5 bases, 8 bases remained unmatched. Per germline, CDR1 MNHNY and CDR2 SVGAGI (reference sequence). The DNA for the CDR3 is TGTGCCAGCAGTTTAGGGCTAGCGGGACGGGAGACCCAGTACTTC. Protein sequence: CASSLGLAGRETQYF.

The chain employs TRBV4-1 and TRBJ2-7, with 10 bases matching TRBD2. Losses at the gene ends were 7 bases for V and 5 bases for J; bases not matched to a gene: 8. This CDR3 contains 14 residues. Germline V CDR1 and CDR2: MGHRA, YSYEKL. The CDR3: CASKLIAGGNEQYF. For the CDR3, the DNA is TGCGCCAGCAAATTGATAGCGGGAGGCAACGAGCAGTACTTC.

The V and J genes are TRBV6-4 and TRBJ1-3; 9 bases line up with TRBD1. CDR3 length: 17 residues. CDR1 is MRHNA, CDR2 SNTAGT, per germline. The junction had 15 bases not matched to a gene; V was cut back by 9 bases and J by 3 bases. CDR3 nucleotides: TGTGCCAGTAACGGGGCCCCACAGGGGGCTAGTGGAAACACCATATATTTT. Its protein is CASNGAPQGASGNTIYF.

The table lists this clone with a few counts. The V gene is TRBV28, the J gene TRBJ2-7; 11 nucleotides line up with TRBD2. The CDR3 runs 15 residues. The V gene end was trimmed by 6 bases and the J gene end by 4 bases; junction bases not matched to a gene: 8. The germline CDR1 and CDR2 sequences are MDHEN and SYDVKM. CDR3 loop: CASSLLAGGLYEQYF. Here the CDR3 DNA reads TGTGCCAGCAGCCTTCTAGCGGGAGGTCTTTACGAGCAGTACTTC.

This chain uses TRBV10-3 with TRBJ1-1; D not certain. This CDR3 spans 14 amino acids. The germline V and J ends were trimmed by 3 bases and 2 bases, with 10 bases remaining between them. The germline V gene encodes CDR1 ENHRY and CDR2 SYGVKD. CDR3 nucleotides: TGTGCCATCAGTGACGTGGGCAGAAACACTGAAGCTTTCTTT. It specifies CAISDVGRNTEAFF.